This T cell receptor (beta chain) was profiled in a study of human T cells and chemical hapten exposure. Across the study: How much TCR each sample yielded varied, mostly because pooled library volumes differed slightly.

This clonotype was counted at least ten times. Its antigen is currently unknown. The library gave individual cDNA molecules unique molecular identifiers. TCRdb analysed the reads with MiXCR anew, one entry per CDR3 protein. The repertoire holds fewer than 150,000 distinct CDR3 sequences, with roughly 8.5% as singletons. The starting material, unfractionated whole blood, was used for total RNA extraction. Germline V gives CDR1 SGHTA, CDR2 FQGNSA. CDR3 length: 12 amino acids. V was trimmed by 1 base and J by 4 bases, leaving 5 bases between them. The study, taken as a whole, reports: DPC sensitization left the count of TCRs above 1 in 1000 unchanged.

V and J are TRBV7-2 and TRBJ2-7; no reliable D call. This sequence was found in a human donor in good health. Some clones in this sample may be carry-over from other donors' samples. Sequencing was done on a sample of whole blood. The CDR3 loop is CASSLDAYEQYF. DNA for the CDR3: TGTGCCAGCAGCTTAGATGCATACGAGCAGTACTTC.